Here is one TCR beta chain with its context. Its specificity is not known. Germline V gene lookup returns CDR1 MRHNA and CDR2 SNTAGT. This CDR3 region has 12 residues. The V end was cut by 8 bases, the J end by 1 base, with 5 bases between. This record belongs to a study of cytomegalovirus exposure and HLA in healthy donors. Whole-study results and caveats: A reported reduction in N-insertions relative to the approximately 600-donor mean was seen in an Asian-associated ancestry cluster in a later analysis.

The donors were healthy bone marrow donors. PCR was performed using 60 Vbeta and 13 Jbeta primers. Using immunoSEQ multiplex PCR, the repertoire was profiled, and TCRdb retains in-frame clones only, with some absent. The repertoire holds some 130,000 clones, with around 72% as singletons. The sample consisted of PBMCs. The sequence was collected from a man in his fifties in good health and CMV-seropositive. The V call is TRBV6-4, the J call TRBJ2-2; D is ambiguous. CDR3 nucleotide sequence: TGTGCCAGCCGACAGAACACCGGGGAGCTGTTTTTT. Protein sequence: CASRQNTGELFF.